These 24 T cell receptor delta chains were all obtained from the same sample, sequenced in a study of delta chain sequences of gamma delta T cells. With CATT, TCRdb re-called clones from the 5' RACE reads. Of thousands of delta-chain clones listed, approximately 30% were seen once; the top ten hold approximately 15%. The sample was either unsorted cells or a sorted T cell fraction (not recorded which). The receptors shown here come from a human donor in good health.

As to this clone: TCRdb's protein for this DNA is that of a much larger clone and differs from the translation at residue 8, likely a read error; the protein shown is the DNA translation. The chain recombines TRDV2 with TRDJ1; TRDD3 might be the D (6 bases). V was shortened by 3 bases and J by 0 bases, with 31 bases between the two germline ends. This CDR3 comprises 21 residues. CDR1 is GEAIGNYY and CDR2 is EKD in the germline V gene. The CDR3 bases are TGTGCCTGTGACCCCATATCCGCGACTGGGACCGCAGGGGGGTACACCGATAAACTCATCTTT. Translating it yields CACDPISATGTAGGYTDKLIF.

This clone turned up a few times. The J gene corresponds to TRDJ1; a V gene call is absent; the DNA was not used to check the table's D call, TRDD3. This CDR3 is built from 22 residues. The CDR3 is CSVLGSWGPFTGGYTYTDKLIF. DNA for the CDR3: TGTTCTGTACTCGGCTCTTGGGGGCCCTTCACTGGGGGATATACTTACACCGATAAACTCATCTTT.

This clone has a handful of counts. A clone one base away is much larger, so this may be a read error. The sample carries other DNA sequences with the same CDR3. The chain couples TRDV2 to TRDJ1, with D possibly being TRDD3 (6 bases). The CDR3 totals 15 residues. Trimming removed 1 base at V and 0 bases at J, with 11 bases between. Germline CDR1 GEAIGNYY, CDR2 EKD. CDR3 in amino acids: CACDTVGGYTDKLIF. CDR3 DNA sequence: TGTGCCTGTGACACAGTGGGGGGGTACACCGATAAACTCATCTTT.

About this clone itself: This likely stems from a read error, as it lies one base from a far larger clone. This chain links TRDV2 with TRDJ1; TRDD3 matches 11 bases. The CDR3 length is 18 residues. Per germline, CDR1 GEAIGNYY and CDR2 EKD. Trimming took 1 base from V and 4 from J; bases not matched to a gene: 13. The CDR3 sequence: CACDTLDGGYASNDKLIF. In DNA form, the CDR3 reads TGTGCCTGTGACACTCTAGATGGGGGATACGCCTCGAACGATAAACTCATCTTT.

On this clone: A much larger clone is a single base away; this may be a read error. V usage is TRDV2 and J usage is TRDJ1; 7 positions match TRDD2. This CDR3 contains 19 residues. Unmatched junction bases numbered 18, after V lost 3 bases and J lost 0 bases. CDR1 and CDR2 (germline): GEAIGNYY, EKD. This CDR3 is CACDSIPTPRQHYTDKLIF. For the CDR3, the DNA is TGTGCCTGTGACTCCATTCCTACACCCCGACAGCATTACACCGATAAACTCATCTTT.

Judged by abundance, this clone is large (0.1 to 1%). The identical CDR3 is also encoded by other nucleotide sequences in the sample. The chain couples TRDV2 to TRDJ3; 8 positions match TRDD3. The V gene end was trimmed by 0 bases and the J gene end by 1 base; junction bases not matched to a gene: 4. Germline lookup yields CDR1 GEAIGNYY and CDR2 EKD. The CDR3 sequence is 18 residues long. The CDR3 spells CACDTVLGVSWDTRQMFF. The CDR3 DNA is TGTGCCTGTGACACCGTACTGGGGGTATCCTGGGACACCCGACAGATGTTTTTC.

The gene calls are TRDV2 and TRDJ3, with D possibly TRDD3 on 5 matching bases. V lost 0 bases to trimming and J lost 0 bases, with 23 bases between them. Germline V gene sequence: CDR1 GEAIGNYY, CDR2 EKD. The CDR3 extends over 22 amino acids. The CDR3 loop reads CACDTVGLRGPPGSWDTRQMFF. The DNA of the CDR3 is TGTGCCTGTGACACCGTGGGACTGCGGGGGCCGCCGGGCTCCTGGGACACCCGACAGATGTTTTTC.

This clone is labeled medium-sized. The rearrangement links TRDV2 to TRDJ1; D perhaps matches TRDD3 (5 bases). Germline CDR1 is GEAIGNYY and CDR2 is EKD. The CDR3 has 16 amino acids. Trimming pared 0 bases from V and 0 bases from J, leaving 13 bases between. The CDR3 DNA reads TGTGCCTGTGACACCGTAGGGGACTCTGACACCGATAAACTCATCTTT. It encodes CACDTVGDSDTDKLIF.

Within the sample, this clone is medium-sized (0.01 to 0.1%). The rearrangement joins TRDV2 to TRDJ3, with D possibly TRDD3 on 5 matching bases. V lost 0 bases to trimming and J lost 0 bases, with 17 bases between them. Germline assignment: CDR1 GEAIGNYY and CDR2 EKD. This CDR3 contains 20 residues. The CDR3 DNA sequence: TGTGCCTGTGACACCTCCGGGGACCCTTTTAGCTCCTGGGACACCCGACAGATGTTTTTC. Its translation: CACDTSGDPFSSWDTRQMFF.

Sample share makes this clone medium-sized. V and J are TRDV2 and TRDJ1, with 10 nucleotides matching TRDD3. The CDR3 is 18 amino acids. After removal of 3 bases from V and 0 bases from J, the junction contained 12 bases not matched to a gene. CDR1 is GEAIGNYY, CDR2 EKD, per germline. The DNA of the CDR3 is TGTGCCTGTGACCCCCTACTGGGGGATGTCGAAGACACCGATAAACTCATCTTT. Protein product: CACDPLLGDVEDTDKLIF.

Judged by abundance, this clone is medium-sized. V is TRDV2 and J is TRDJ1, with 8 positions matching TRDD3. CDR3 length: 16 amino acids. Germline trimming cut 0 bases from V and 0 bases from J; bases unmatched to any gene: 5. Germline V gene sequence: CDR1 GEAIGNYY, CDR2 EKD. This chain's CDR3 is CACDTLGETYTDKLIF. The CDR3 bases are TGTGCCTGTGACACCCTGGGGGAGACGTACACCGATAAACTCATCTTT.

A J gene of TRDJ1 was called, though the V gene was not; the DNA was not compared with TRDD3, the D call given in the table. The CDR3 is 17 amino acids. The CDR3 reads CSVLGGLYWGDTDKLIF. The DNA for the CDR3 is TGTTCTGTTCTTGGGGGATTGTACTGGGGGGACACCGATAAACTCATCTTT.

This clone has just a few counts. No V gene was called, though TRDJ1 was called as the J gene; TRDD3, the table's D call, lacks a check against the DNA. The CDR3 sequence is 25 residues long. CDR3 in amino acids: CSGINAEFNWLVSWGGDTFADKLIF. The DNA of the CDR3 is TGCAGTGGTATCAACGCAGAGTTCAATTGGCTTGTCTCTTGGGGGGGGGATACTTTCGCCGATAAACTCATCTTT.

By share, this clone counts as large. In DNA, the CDR3 is TGTGCCTGTGACGCCCTGCTGGGGGTTTACACCGATAAACTCATCTTT. It specifies CACDALLGVYTDKLIF. The V and J genes are TRDV2 and TRDJ1; TRDD3 matches at 7 bases. V dropped 3 bases and J dropped 0; count of bases not matched to a gene: 9. The CDR3 runs 16 residues. The germline CDR1 and CDR2 sequences are GEAIGNYY and EKD.

Worth noting for this clone: This likely came from a read error, as a far larger clone is one base away. V is TRDV2 and J is TRDJ1; 11 positions match TRDD3. The germline V gene encodes CDR1 GEAIGNYY and CDR2 EKD. J lost 4 bases, V lost 5 bases, and 8 bases had no gene match. There are 15 residues in the CDR3. The CDR3 spells CACVPWGIPDDKLIF. The CDR3 DNA follows: TGTGCCTGTGTCCCCTGGGGGATACCCGACGATAAACTCATCTTT.

Concerning this clone: The likely explanation is a read error, given a far larger clone one base away. Other DNA sequences in the same sample also yield this CDR3. The chain employs TRDV2 and TRDJ1; 8 nucleotides line up with TRDD3. V shed 0 bases, J shed 0 bases, and the junction held 14 bases outside the gene matches. Germline-derived CDR1 and CDR2 are GEAIGNYY and EKD. The CDR3 length is 19 residues. The CDR3 coding sequence is TGTGCCTGTGACACCGTTACTGGGGGTCCTGAGTTGTACACCGATAAACTCATCTTT. This codes for CACDTVTGGPELYTDKLIF.

J is TRDJ1 and V is TRDV2; 7 bases fit TRDD3. The CDR3 contains 16 residues. Germline loops: CDR1 GEAIGNYY, CDR2 EKD. With V trimmed by 0 bases and J by 3 bases, 9 bases remained unmatched. The CDR3 nucleotides read TGTGCCTGTGACACCGTACTGGGGTCGAACGCCGATAAACTCATCTTT. Its protein is CACDTVLGSNADKLIF.

This clone is large. The chain has TRDV2 and TRDJ3; 9 positions agree with TRDD3. CDR1 is GEAIGNYY and CDR2 is EKD in the germline V gene. The CDR3 spans 21 residues. V lost 0 bases to trimming and J lost 0 bases; unmatched junction nucleotides: 11. CDR3: CACDTPSTGGISSWDTRQMFF. The CDR3 DNA is TGTGCCTGTGACACCCCTAGTACTGGGGGAATCAGCTCCTGGGACACCCGACAGATGTTTTTC.

Relative to its sample, this clone is medium-sized. V gene TRDV2 combines with J gene TRDJ1, with D possibly being TRDD3 (5 bases). CDR3 length: 16 residues. The V end was cut by 0 bases, the J end by 0 bases, with 13 bases between. CDR1 GEAIGNYY and CDR2 EKD come from the germline V gene. CDR3 DNA: TGTGCCTGTGACACCATCGGGGGTCAATACACCGATAAACTCATCTTT. Protein sequence: CACDTIGGQYTDKLIF.

This clone is judged large (0.1 to 1%). This sample also contains other DNA sequences that code for the same CDR3. The rearrangement links TRDV2 to TRDJ1; 11 nucleotides match TRDD3. This CDR3 spans 14 amino acids. Germline CDR1 and CDR2: GEAIGNYY and EKD. V shed 3 bases, J shed 8 bases, and the junction held 7 bases outside the gene matches. The CDR3 sequence is CACDVVGDTGKLIF. The CDR3 region has the DNA TGTGCCTGTGACGTTGTGGGGGATACGGGAAAACTCATCTTT.

This clone is medium-sized in the sample. The J gene is TRDJ3, the V gene TRDV2; 8 bases align to TRDD3. CDR3 length equals 20 residues. Per germline, CDR1 GEAIGNYY and CDR2 EKD. V shed 1 base and J 0 bases; nucleotides not matched to a gene: 10. The CDR3 protein is CACDTGGFPLSSWDTRQMFF. The CDR3 DNA sequence: TGTGCCTGTGACACTGGGGGATTCCCCCTTAGCTCCTGGGACACCCGACAGATGTTTTTC.

This clone showed up just a few times. No V gene was called, and the J gene is TRDJ1; the tabulated D call, TRDD3, remains unverified against the DNA. The CDR3 totals 18 residues. The DNA for the CDR3 is TGCAGTGTGTTATTCTCTTGGGGGATAAGCCAGTACACCGATAAACTCATCTTT. This sequence encodes CSVLFSWGISQYTDKLIF.

This clone was seen a few times. The rearrangement links TRDV2 to TRDJ1, with D perhaps TRDD3 (6 bases). V was trimmed by 1 base and J by 1 base, leaving 24 bases between them. Germline-derived CDR1 and CDR2 are GEAIGNYY and EKD. CDR3 length: 19 amino acids. The DNA for the CDR3 is TGTGCCTGTGACACGTGGCCTACCGCCTCTGGGGCCGTCACCGATAAACTCATCTTT. Amino acid sequence: CACDTWPTASGAVTDKLIF.

By its share, this clone is medium-sized (0.01 to 0.1%). J is TRDJ1 and V is TRDV2, with 7 bases that match TRDD3. V trimming: 0 bases; J trimming: 4 bases; junction bases outside the gene matches: 19. Per the germline V gene, CDR1 is GEAIGNYY and CDR2 is EKD. CDR3 length: 19 residues. Here the CDR3 reads CACDTVRRIRGAFGDKLIF. CDR3 coding DNA: TGTGCCTGTGACACCGTAAGGCGGATACGCGGGGCGTTCGGCGATAAACTCATCTTT.